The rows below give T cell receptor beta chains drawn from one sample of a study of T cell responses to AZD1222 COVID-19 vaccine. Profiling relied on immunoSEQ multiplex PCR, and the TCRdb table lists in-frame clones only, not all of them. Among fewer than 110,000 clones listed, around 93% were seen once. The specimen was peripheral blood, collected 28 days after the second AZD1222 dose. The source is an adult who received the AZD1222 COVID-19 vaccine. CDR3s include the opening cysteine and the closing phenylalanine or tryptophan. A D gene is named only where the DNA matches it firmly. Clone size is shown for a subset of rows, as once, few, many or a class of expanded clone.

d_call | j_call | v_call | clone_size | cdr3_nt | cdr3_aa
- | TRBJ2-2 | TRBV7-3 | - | TGTGCCAGCAGCTTAAGACGGGGCACCGGGGAGCTGTTTTTT | CASSLRRGTGELFF
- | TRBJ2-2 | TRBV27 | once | TGTGCCAGCAGTTCCTCTGTGGCCACCGGGGAGCTGTTTTTT | CASSSSVATGELFF
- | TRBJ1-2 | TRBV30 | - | TGTGCCTGGAGTCTGGGACACTATGGCTACACCTTC | CAWSLGHYGYTF
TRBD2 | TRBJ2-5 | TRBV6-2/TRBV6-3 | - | TGTGCCAGCAGTTACCCGCGGGGGGGCGGGAGAGAGACCCAGTACTTC | CASSYPRGGGRETQYF
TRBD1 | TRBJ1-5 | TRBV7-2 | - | TGTGCCAGCAGCTCACAAACAGGGGTGGGTCAGCCCCAGCATTTT | CASSSQTGVGQPQHF
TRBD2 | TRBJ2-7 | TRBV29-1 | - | TGCAGCGTAAACGGACTAGCTGACGACTCCTACGAGCAGTACTTC | CSVNGLADDSYEQYF
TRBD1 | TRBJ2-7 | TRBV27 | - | TGTGCCAGCAGCGAAGGGGGGACAGGAGCCTACGAGCAGTACTTC | CASSEGGTGAYEQYF
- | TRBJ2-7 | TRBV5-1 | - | TGCGCCAGCAGCTCAGGGGTCGACGAGCAGTACTTC | CASSSGVDEQYF
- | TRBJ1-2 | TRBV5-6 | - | TGTGCCAGCAGCTCGAGACCAGGTTTCTATGGCTACACCTTC | CASSSRPGFYGYTF
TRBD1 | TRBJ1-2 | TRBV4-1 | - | TGCGCCAGCAGCCTCCGAGAGGGGGCCTCTGTCTATGGCTACACCTTC | CASSLREGASVYGYTF
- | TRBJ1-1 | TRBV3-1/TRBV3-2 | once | TGTGCCAGCAGCCCGGAGGGGAGGGGGACTGAAGCTTTCTTT | CASSPEGRGTEAFF
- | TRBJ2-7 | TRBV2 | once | TGTGCCAGCAGTGATTCGGGTGGCTCCTACGAGCAGTACTTC | CASSDSGGSYEQYF